Listed here are 14 T cell receptor beta chains from one sample, sequenced in a study of cytomegalovirus exposure and HLA in healthy donors. Both 60 Vbeta primers and 13 Jbeta primers went into the PCR. Clones were sequenced by immunoSEQ multiplex PCR, and TCRdb holds only the in-frame ones, with some missing. Of tens of thousands of clones in the sample, roughly 87% were seen once. The sequencing input was PBMCs. The receptors derive from a woman aged 40-49 years in good health and CMV-seropositive.

This chain connects TRBV7-9 to TRBJ1-4; perhaps TRBD1 as D (6 bases). From germline, CDR1 is SEHNR and CDR2 FQNEAQ (reference sequence). V gave up 2 bases and J gave up 0 bases, with 10 bases separating them. This CDR3 spans 16 amino acids. The CDR3 sequence is CASSLRGGTTNEKLFF. The CDR3, as DNA: TGTGCCAGCAGCTTAAGAGGGGGAACAACTAATGAAAAACTGTTTTTT.

This clone occurred once. The chain links TRBV5-5 to TRBJ2-7; possibly TRBD2 for D (7 bases). The CDR3 contains 13 residues. Germline-derived CDR1 and CDR2 are SGHKS and YYEKEE (reference sequence). V was shortened by 2 bases and J by 5 bases, with 11 bases between the two germline ends. The CDR3 DNA reads as TGTGCCAGCAGCTTAGGGGGGGGAAACGAGCAGTACTTC. Its protein is CASSLGGGNEQYF.

This clone occurred a few times. The V and J genes are TRBV7-9 and TRBJ1-6; maybe TRBD1 (5 bases). The V gene lost 7 bases and the J gene lost 5 bases, with 12 bases spanning the gap. This CDR3 comprises 14 residues. Germline loops: CDR1 SEHNR, CDR2 FQNEAQ (reference sequence). The CDR3 here is CASNRWGDNSPLHF. The CDR3 bases are TGTGCCAGCAACCGGTGGGGGGATAATTCACCCCTCCACTTT.

This clone has just one count. The chain uses TRBV10-3 and TRBJ2-3; tentatively, D is TRBD2 (6 bases). Germline values: CDR1 ENHRY, CDR2 SYGVKD. The CDR3 spans 15 residues. V was pared by 4 bases and J by 4 bases, with 15 bases between. As DNA, the CDR3 is TGTGCCATCAGTGTCCTTTCGACTAGATCAGATACGCAGTATTTT. Translation: CAISVLSTRSDTQYF.

J is TRBJ2-5 and V is TRBV9; 8 bases line up with TRBD2. The CDR3 covers 16 residues. V trimming: 4 bases; J trimming: 5 bases; junction bases outside the gene matches: 13. Germline V gene sequence: CDR1 SGDLS, CDR2 YYNGEE. CDR3 nucleotides: TGTGCCAGCAGCCCAGGCTACGCGGGGGGCGTGGAGACCCAGTACTTC. Encoded protein: CASSPGYAGGVETQYF. Combining the CDR3 with reference TRBV9 and TRBJ2-5 gives the whole variable domain DSGVTQTPKHLITATGQRVTLRCSPRSGDLSVYWYQQSLDQGLQFLIQYYNGEERAKGNILERFSAQQFPDLHSELNLSSLELGDSALYFCASSPGYAGGVETQYFGPGTRLLVL.

This clone was observed a few times. This rearrangement joins TRBV11-1 to TRBJ2-3; TRBD2 matches at 10 bases. This CDR3 comprises 16 residues. V dropped 1 base and J dropped 0; count of bases not matched to a gene: 1. In germline, CDR1 is SGHAT, CDR2 FQDESV (reference sequence). Here the CDR3 reads CASSLGTSGSTDTQYF. CDR3 coding DNA: TGTGCCAGCAGCTTAGGGACTAGCGGTAGCACAGATACGCAGTATTTT.

CDR3 protein: CAISFTKGNTIYF. As DNA, the CDR3 is TGTGCCATCAGCTTCACAAAAGGAAACACCATATATTTT. The rearrangement links TRBV10-3 to TRBJ1-3, with no clear D. The CDR3 contains 13 residues. The V and J ends lost 6 bases and 4 bases respectively, with 10 bases between them. The germline V gene encodes CDR1 ENHRY and CDR2 SYGVKD.

The rearrangement uses TRBV7-9 and TRBJ2-7, with 8 bases identical to TRBD1. Germline V gene lookup returns CDR1 SEHNR and CDR2 FQNEAQ (reference sequence). CDR3 length: 16 residues. Trimming at V came to 4 bases and at J to 5 bases, leaving 13 bases not matched to a gene. CDR3 sequence reads: CASSSRMAGGDHEQYF. The CDR3 DNA follows: TGTGCCAGCAGCTCTAGAATGGCAGGGGGCGATCACGAGCAGTACTTC.

This clone was seen only once. The V and J genes are TRBV6-5 and TRBJ2-5, with D perhaps matching TRBD1 (5 bases). Trimming cost V 4 bases and J 2 bases, with 17 bases left between them. Germline values: CDR1 MNHEY, CDR2 SVGAGI. The CDR3 runs 16 residues. DNA of the CDR3: TGTGCCAGCAGTTTCGGACATCCCGACTCGCAAGAGACCCAGTACTTC. This encodes CASSFGHPDSQETQYF.

The rearrangement joins TRBV5-8 to TRBJ2-1; D perhaps matches TRBD2 (6 bases). This CDR3 is 15 amino acids long. Germline CDR1 is SGHTS and CDR2 is YDEGEE. The V end was cut by 1 base, the J end by 2 bases, with 10 bases between. CDR3 sequence (DNA): TGTGCCAGCAGCTTGCTGGGGGAGGCCTACAATGAGCAGTTCTTC. As protein: CASSLLGEAYNEQFF.

The V gene is TRBV19, the J gene TRBJ1-2, with D tentatively TRBD1 (5 bases). V gave up 3 bases and J gave up 3 bases, with 35 bases separating them. The CDR3 length is 22 residues. Germline V gives CDR1 LNHDA, CDR2 SQIVND (reference sequence). The CDR3 protein is CASSISVYSPGIGTQRDYGYTF. In nucleotides, the CDR3 is TGTGCCAGTAGTATTTCTGTCTATTCTCCCGGGATCGGGACTCAGAGGGACTATGGCTACACCTTC.

The chain joins TRBV5-1 to TRBJ2-7; tentatively, D is TRBD1 (6 bases). V was trimmed by 4 bases and J by 4 bases, leaving 18 bases between them. Germline loops: CDR1 SGHRS, CDR2 YFSETQ. The CDR3 covers 15 residues. CDR3 DNA: TGCGCCAGCAGCGATGGGGGCACCGAAAAATACGAGCAGTACTTC. It codes for CASSDGGTEKYEQYF.

V is TRBV2 and J is TRBJ1-3; TRBD1 aligns across 8 bases. The CDR3 sequence is 17 residues long. Germline V gene sequence: CDR1 SNHLY, CDR2 FYNNEI. V dropped 9 bases and J dropped 0; count of bases not matched to a gene: 13. Here the CDR3 DNA reads TGTGCCAGAGAGTTAATTGGACAGGGAGTCTCTGGAAACACCATATATTTT. Translation gives CARELIGQGVSGNTIYF.

This chain joins TRBV4-1 and TRBJ1-3, with a tentative D call TRBD1 (6 bases). The CDR3 covers 16 residues. Germline-derived CDR1 and CDR2 are MGHRA and YSYEKL. V dropped 4 bases and J dropped 0 bases, with 13 bases sitting between them. As DNA, the CDR3 is TGCGCCAGCAGCCGGACAGCAAAAAACTCTGGAAACACCATATATTTT. Protein: CASSRTAKNSGNTIYF.